Below are 23 T cell receptor beta chains sequenced from a single sample in a study of T cells after yellow fever vaccination. TCRdb re-called the 5' RACE reads with MiXCR, one entry per CDR3 protein. The sample shows around 550,000 distinct CDR3 sequences, 15% to 20% of them seen only once. Sample: PBMCs, taken 15 days after the yellow fever booster vaccination. These receptor sequences come from a man aged 25 to 40 who received the YFV17D yellow fever vaccine.

This clonotype was recorded a few times. The rearrangement links TRBV7-8 to TRBJ1-5; D is undetermined. The CDR3 contains 15 residues. Looked up from germline, CDR1 is SGHVS and CDR2 is FQNEAQ. Trimming cost V 5 bases and J 4 bases, with 15 bases left between them. The CDR3 DNA is TGTGCCAGCAGCGAGAAGTCCAGGCGGAATCAGCCCCAGCATTTT. Protein: CASSEKSRRNQPQHF.

This clonotype has more than one count but fewer than ten. The V and J genes are TRBV7-8 and TRBJ2-5, with unresolved D. Germline loops: CDR1 SGHVS, CDR2 FQNEAQ. The V end lost 2 bases, the J end lost 1 base, and 11 bases lay between the germline ends. The CDR3 is made up of 15 amino acids. DNA for the CDR3: TGTGCCAGCAGCTTAAATCGACTCCTCCAAGAGACCCAGTACTTC. Protein: CASSLNRLLQETQYF.

This clonotype was seen more than once but under ten times. J is TRBJ2-3 and V is TRBV4-3; perhaps TRBD1 as D (6 bases). The germline CDR1 and CDR2 sequences are LGHNA and YSLEER. This CDR3 spans 16 amino acids. Deletions cut 4 bases from V and 7 bases from J, with 21 bases between. CDR3 residues: CASSPGTRAPGHTQYF. The DNA for the CDR3 is TGCGCCAGCAGCCCAGGGACAAGAGCCCCAGGACATACGCAGTATTTT.

V and J are TRBV5-1 and TRBJ1-2, with D uncertain. Germline V gene lookup returns CDR1 SGHRS and CDR2 YFSETQ. V was clipped by 0 bases and J by 3 bases, with 12 bases between them. The CDR3 is 15 amino acids. This chain's CDR3 is CASSLEPGRYYGYTF. In DNA, the CDR3 is TGCGCCAGCAGCTTGGAGCCAGGTAGATACTATGGCTACACCTTC. The variable domain in full, completed from reference TRBV5-1 and TRBJ1-2, reads KAGVTQTPRYLIKTRGQQVTLSCSPISGHRSVSWYQQTPGQGLQFLFEYFSETQRNKGNFPGRFSGRQFSNSRSEMNVSTLELGDSALYLCASSLEPGRYYGYTFGSGTRLTVV.

The gene calls are TRBV4-3 and TRBJ2-1; D is possibly TRBD1 (5 bases). The CDR3 length is 12 residues. Germline CDR1 is LGHNA and CDR2 is YSLEER. Trimming stripped 5 bases from V and 6 bases from J, with 8 bases between. CDR3 protein: CASSFDSNEQFF. CDR3 DNA: TGCGCCAGCAGCTTCGACAGCAATGAGCAGTTCTTC.

This clonotype has a handful of counts. V gene TRBV6-1 combines with J gene TRBJ1-1, with 11 nucleotides matching TRBD1. V trimming: 5 bases; J trimming: 2 bases; junction bases outside the gene matches: 4. Germline V gene data show CDR1 as MNHNS and CDR2 as SASEGT. The CDR3 loop spans 15 amino acids. CDR3 DNA sequence: TGTGCCAGCAGTCCTGGGACAGGGGGAAACACTGAAGCTTTCTTT. This sequence encodes CASSPGTGGNTEAFF.

This chain joins TRBV29-1 and TRBJ2-3, with unresolved D. This CDR3 is 12 amino acids long. Germline V CDR1 and CDR2: SQVTM, ANQGSEA. Trimming shortened V by 8 bases and J by 2 bases, and 11 bases separated the two germline ends. DNA for the CDR3: TGCAGCTTCGGGCGGACCACAGATACGCAGTATTTT. This translates into CSFGRTTDTQYF.

The chain couples TRBV12-3 or TRBV12-4 to TRBJ2-5; D is perhaps TRBD2 (5 bases). The CDR3 is 15 amino acids. The ends were cut back, 4 bases at V and 1 base at J, with 13 bases in the middle. CDR3 loop: CASSSAPGTQETQYF. In DNA, the CDR3 is TGTGCCAGCAGTTCCGCGCCGGGAACCCAAGAGACCCAGTACTTC.

The table lists this clonotype with many counts. The chain recombines TRBV5-1 with TRBJ2-1; TRBD1 matches 12 bases. V lost 6 bases to trimming and J lost 9 bases; unmatched junction nucleotides: 7. CDR3 length equals 14 residues. The germline V gene has CDR1 SGHRS and CDR2 YFSETQ. The CDR3 coding sequence is TGCGCCAGCAAATCGGGACAGGGGGCCGGTGAGCAGTTCTTC. Residues: CASKSGQGAGEQFF.

The V call is TRBV4-2, the J call TRBJ2-1; D is possibly TRBD2 (6 bases). This CDR3 comprises 15 residues. The ends were cut back, 1 base at V and 1 base at J, with 8 bases in the middle. Per germline, CDR1 LGHNA and CDR2 YNFKEQ. CDR3 region: CASSQARESYNEQFF. CDR3 nucleotide sequence: TGTGCCAGCAGCCAAGCTCGGGAGTCCTACAATGAGCAGTTCTTC.

This clonotype was observed a few times. The chain employs TRBV27 and TRBJ1-2; D perhaps matches TRBD1 (5 bases). This CDR3 comprises 14 residues. In germline, CDR1 is MNHEY, CDR2 SMNVEV (reference sequence). Trimming cost V 0 bases and J 7 bases, with 12 bases left between them. For the CDR3, the DNA is TGTGCCAGCAGTTTATCGGTGGGGGAGTTTGGCTACACCTTC. This translates into CASSLSVGEFGYTF.

The chain links TRBV25-1 to TRBJ2-2; unclear D gene. There are 15 residues in the CDR3. Deletions cut 2 bases from V and 1 base from J, with 8 bases between. Germline lookup yields CDR1 MGHDK and CDR2 SYGVNS. The CDR3 protein is CASSEKVGNTGELFF. The CDR3, as DNA: TGTGCCAGCAGTGAAAAAGTGGGGAACACCGGGGAGCTGTTTTTT.

The gene calls are TRBV5-1 and TRBJ1-1; 7 nucleotides align to TRBD1. The V gene end was trimmed by 2 bases and the J gene end by 5 bases; junction bases not matched to a gene: 3. The germline V gene has CDR1 SGHRS and CDR2 YFSETQ. This CDR3 has 13 residues. The CDR3 DNA sequence: TGCGCCAGCAGCTTCAAACAGGGGACTGAAGCTTTCTTT. It yields the protein CASSFKQGTEAFF.

This clonotype has a handful of counts. The chain uses TRBV12-3 or TRBV12-4 and TRBJ1-5; TRBD1 might be the D (5 bases). V lost 3 bases and J 1 base, leaving 7 bases between the germline ends. This CDR3 is built from 14 residues. DNA of the CDR3: TGTGCCAGCAGTTTCACAGGAAGCAATCAGCCCCAGCATTTT. It is translated as CASSFTGSNQPQHF.

This clonotype was observed a single time. The chain has TRBV6-2 or TRBV6-3 and TRBJ1-5; no clear D. This CDR3 is built from 14 residues. Trimming removed 0 bases from V and 4 bases from J, with 7 bases in between. CDR1 and CDR2 (germline): MNHEY, SVGEGT. The CDR3 nucleotides read TGTGCCAGCAGTTACTCGGTCGGGAATCAGCCCCAGCATTTT. It yields the protein CASSYSVGNQPQHF.

The chain has TRBV6-5 and TRBJ1-1, with no clear D. The V gene lost 0 bases and the J gene lost 3 bases, with 5 bases spanning the gap. In germline, CDR1 is MNHEY, CDR2 SVGAGI. The CDR3 has 13 residues. CDR3: CASSYSRHTEAFF. The CDR3 nucleotides read TGTGCCAGCAGTTACTCACGGCACACTGAAGCTTTCTTT.

This chain uses TRBV4-3 with TRBJ2-5, with no clear D. CDR3 size: 12 residues. Germline V lookup: CDR1 LGHNA, CDR2 YSLEER. Trimming stripped 0 bases from V and 8 bases from J, with 7 bases between. CDR3 protein: CASSQDPGTQYF. The CDR3 nucleotides read TGCGCCAGCAGCCAAGATCCGGGCACCCAGTACTTC.

In its sample, this clonotype was seen many times. The V gene is TRBV18, the J gene TRBJ2-5, with D unresolved. Germline CDR1 is KGHSH and CDR2 is LQKENI. The CDR3 has 11 amino acids. V shed 8 bases and J shed 4 bases, with 8 bases lying between them. The CDR3 DNA reads as TGTGCCAGCAGCCCCGGAGAGACCCAGTACTTC. Translating gives CASSPGETQYF.

This clonotype has a handful of counts. The rearrangement uses TRBV6-1 and TRBJ2-2, with unresolved D. Germline V gives CDR1 MNHNS, CDR2 SASEGT. The CDR3 sequence is 14 residues long. Trimming stripped 7 bases from V and 2 bases from J, with 11 bases between. CDR3 region: CASTQAPNTGELFF. The CDR3 DNA is TGTGCCAGCACTCAGGCCCCCAACACCGGGGAGCTGTTTTTT.

This clonotype has only a few counts. The chain recombines TRBV5-1 with TRBJ1-5, with D perhaps TRBD1 (5 bases). The germline gives CDR1 SGHRS, CDR2 YFSETQ. The CDR3 consists of 13 residues. Trimming cost V 4 bases and J 6 bases, with 11 bases left between them. The CDR3 DNA follows: TGCGCCAGCAGCGTTCAGGGTAGTCAGCCCCAGCATTTT. Residues: CASSVQGSQPQHF.

There are a few counts of this clonotype. The chain combines TRBV20-1 with TRBJ2-1; a weak D match, TRBD1 (5 bases). Trimming took off 5 bases at V and 2 bases at J, with 10 bases between the two ends. CDR3 length: 13 residues. Germline CDR1 and CDR2: DFQATT and SNEGSKA (reference sequence). DNA of the CDR3: TGCAGTGCTTTAGACAGACCCTACAATGAGCAGTTCTTC. Translation: CSALDRPYNEQFF.

This clonotype was counted a few times. The chain uses TRBV6-1 and TRBJ2-1; D possibly corresponds to TRBD2 (6 bases). This CDR3 has 17 residues. V lost 6 bases to trimming and J lost 1 base, with 19 bases between them. The germline CDR1 and CDR2 sequences are MNHNS and SASEGT. CDR3 nucleotides: TGTGCCAGCAGGGACATTAGGCGGAGGGAGTCCTACAATGAGCAGTTCTTC. Residues: CASRDIRRRESYNEQFF.

J is TRBJ1-2 and V is TRBV6-1; TRBD1 is a possible D gene (6 bases). Trimming took 7 bases from V and 6 from J, leaving 21 bases between them. CDR3 length: 15 amino acids. Germline lookup yields CDR1 MNHNS and CDR2 SASEGT. The CDR3 region is CASKGQGTGENGYTF. CDR3 nucleotides: TGTGCCAGCAAAGGCCAGGGGACCGGGGAGAATGGCTACACCTTC.